This TCR beta chain was retrieved from a study of blood T cell repertoires in COVID-19. This clone was detected a few times. Original handling: Amplification of reference gene primers provided the estimated nucleated cell counts. Assay used: immunoSEQ multiplex PCR; TCRdb lists only in-frame clones, some missing. The DNA was the basis for D and trimming; V, J and clone size are from that table. Of 150,000 to 250,000 clones listed, approximately 83% are singletons. Recovery meant two consecutive negative NP/OP PCR tests, professional clearance, or resolved symptoms. The CDR3 is made up of 17 amino acids. Germline CDR1 and CDR2: LNHNV and YYDKDF (reference sequence). V was shortened by 0 bases and J by 2 bases, with 14 bases between the two germline ends.

This TCR was sampled from a man in his forties or fifties who had recovered from COVID-19. This sequence joins TRBV15 and TRBJ2-1; perhaps TRBD1 as D (7 bases). Source material: PBMCs or T cells enriched from blood (not recorded which). CDR3 nucleotides: TGTGCCACCAGCAGAGATTACGCAGGGGGGCCCTACAATGAGCAGTTCTTC. Its protein product is CATSRDYAGGPYNEQFF. Full variable domain (rest looked up from reference TRBV15 and TRBJ2-1): DAMVIQNPRYQVTQFGKPVTLSCSQTLNHNVMYWYQQKSSQAPKLLFHYYDKDFNNEADTPDNFQSRRPNTSFCFLDIRSPGLGDTAMYLCATSRDYAGGPYNEQFFGPGTRLTVL.